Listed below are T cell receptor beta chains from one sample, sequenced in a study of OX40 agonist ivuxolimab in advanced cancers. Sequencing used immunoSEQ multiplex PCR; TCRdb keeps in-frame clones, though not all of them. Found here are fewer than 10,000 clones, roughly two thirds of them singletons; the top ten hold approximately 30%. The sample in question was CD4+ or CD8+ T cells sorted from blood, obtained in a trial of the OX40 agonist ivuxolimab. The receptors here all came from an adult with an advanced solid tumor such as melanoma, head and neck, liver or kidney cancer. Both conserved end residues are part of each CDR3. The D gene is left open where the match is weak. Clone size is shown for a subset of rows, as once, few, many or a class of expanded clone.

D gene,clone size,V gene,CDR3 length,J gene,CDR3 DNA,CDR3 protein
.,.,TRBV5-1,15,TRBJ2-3,TGCGCCAGCAGCTTGGTAGGGGGGGAGGCAGATACGCAGTATTTT,CASSLVGGEADTQYF
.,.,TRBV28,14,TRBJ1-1,TGTGCCAGCAGTCCCTGGACTGCGAACACTGAAGCTTTCTTT,CASSPWTANTEAFF
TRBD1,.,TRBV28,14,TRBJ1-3,TGTGCCAGCAGGGACCAAGACAGGGACGGCACCATATATTTT,CASRDQDRDGTIYF
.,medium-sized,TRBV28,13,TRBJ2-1,TGTGCCAGCAGTTTTGGACCCTACAATGAGCAGTTCTTC,CASSFGPYNEQFF
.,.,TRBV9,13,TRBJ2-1,TGTGCCAGCAGCGTGCTGGAGGTCGGTGAGCAGTTCTTC,CASSVLEVGEQFF
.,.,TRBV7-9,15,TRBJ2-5,TGTGCCAGCAGCTTACTAGCGAGACGACCAGAGACCCAGTACTTC,CASSLLARRPETQYF
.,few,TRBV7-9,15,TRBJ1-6,TGTGCCAGCAGCTTAGCGGGACAACATAATTCACCCCTCCACTTT,CASSLAGQHNSPLHF
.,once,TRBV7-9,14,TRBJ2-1,TGTGCCAGCAGCGCTAGCCCATCCTACAATGAGCAGTTCTTC,CASSASPSYNEQFF
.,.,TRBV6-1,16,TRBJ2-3,TGTGCCAGCAGTGAATTTCAAGGGTGGGGCACAGATACGCAGTATTTT,CASSEFQGWGTDTQYF
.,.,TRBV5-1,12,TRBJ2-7,TGCGCCAGCAGCTTGGACGGGTACGAGCAGTACTTC,CASSLDGYEQYF
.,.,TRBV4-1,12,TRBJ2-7,TGCGCCAGCAGCCAAGATGGTTACGAGCAGTACTTC,CASSQDGYEQYF
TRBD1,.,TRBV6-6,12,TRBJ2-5,TGTGCCAGCAGCCAGGGGGAAGAGACCCAGTACTTC,CASSQGEETQYF
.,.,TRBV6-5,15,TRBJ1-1,TGTGCCAGCAGTACCGGTGGATGGGTGAACACTGAAGCTTTCTTT,CASSTGGWVNTEAFF
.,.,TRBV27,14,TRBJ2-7,TGTGCCAGCGCGGACACCCTTCGCTCCTACGAGCAGTACTTC,CASADTLRSYEQYF
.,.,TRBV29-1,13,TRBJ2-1,TGCAGCGTTGATCGACAGGGAGGGTATGAGCAGTTCTTC,CSVDRQGGYEQFF
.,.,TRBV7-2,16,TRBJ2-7,TGTGCCAGCAGCGACCCGGTGGGGGATAGGTCCTACGAGCAGTACTTC,CASSDPVGDRSYEQYF
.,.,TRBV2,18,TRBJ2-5,TGTGCCAGCAGGCCACCGGGACCCTTCTCCCCCGGGCAAGAGACCCAGTACTTC,CASRPPGPFSPGQETQYF
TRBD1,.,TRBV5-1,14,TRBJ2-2,TGCGCCAGCCTGGGACAGGATAACACCGGGGAGCTGTTTTTT,CASLGQDNTGELFF
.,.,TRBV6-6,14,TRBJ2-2,TGTGCCAGCATTTATACAGACTACACCGGGGAGCTGTTTTTT,CASIYTDYTGELFF
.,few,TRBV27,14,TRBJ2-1,TGTGCCAGCAGTTTATGGGGCAGGGAGAATGAGCAGTTCTTC,CASSLWGRENEQFF
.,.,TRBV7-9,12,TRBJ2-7,TGTGCCAGCAGCGGGAGGGGGGGAGAGCAGTACTTC,CASSGRGGEQYF
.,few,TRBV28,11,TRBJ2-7,TGTGCCAACCCCTTTACGGACGAGCAGTACTTC,CANPFTDEQYF
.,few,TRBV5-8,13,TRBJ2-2,TGTGCCAGCAGCTTGATGGATTCCGAGGAGCTGTTTTTT,CASSLMDSEELFF
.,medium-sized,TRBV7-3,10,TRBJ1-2,TGTGCCAGCAGCTTAACTGGCTACACCTTC,CASSLTGYTF
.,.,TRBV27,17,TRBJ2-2,TGTGCCAGCGGGACGACGGGGGTGGATGGTGTCACCGGGGAGCTGTTTTTT,CASGTTGVDGVTGELFF
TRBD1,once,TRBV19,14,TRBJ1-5,TGTGCCAGTAGGTCAGGGGGCGGCAATCAGCCCCAGCATTTT,CASRSGGGNQPQHF
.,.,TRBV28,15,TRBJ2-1,TGTGCCAGCATCCCGACTGGGGGGTCTTACAATGAGCAGTTCTTC,CASIPTGGSYNEQFF
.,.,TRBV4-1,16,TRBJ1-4,TGCGCCAGCAGCCGACTCCCCGGGGCCACTAATGAAAAACTGTTTTTT,CASSRLPGATNEKLFF
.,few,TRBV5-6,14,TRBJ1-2,TGTGCCAGCAGCTACGACGACACGGTGGATGGCTACACCTTC,CASSYDDTVDGYTF
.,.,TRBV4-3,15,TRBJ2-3,TGCGCCAGCAGCCAAGATCGAGTGGGGACAGATACGCAGTATTTT,CASSQDRVGTDTQYF
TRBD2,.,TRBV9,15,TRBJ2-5,TGTGCCAGCAGCGCCGGGACTAGGAATTTGGAGACCCAGTACTTC,CASSAGTRNLETQYF
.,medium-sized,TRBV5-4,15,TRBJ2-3,TGTGCCAGCAGCTACGAGGGAGAGGGCACAGATACGCAGTATTTT,CASSYEGEGTDTQYF
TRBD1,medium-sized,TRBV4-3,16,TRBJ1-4,TGCGCCAGCAGCCAAGGGGTCGACAGGGCAGATGAAAAACTGTTTTTT,CASSQGVDRADEKLFF
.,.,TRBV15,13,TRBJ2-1,TGTGCCACCAGCAGAGATCCCGGCAATGAGCAGTTCTTC,CATSRDPGNEQFF
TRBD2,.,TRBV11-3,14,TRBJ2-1,TGTGCCAGCAGCATAGCGGGAGGAACGAGTGAGCAGTTCTTC,CASSIAGGTSEQFF
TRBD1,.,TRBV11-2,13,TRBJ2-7,TGTGCCAGCAGCGAGGGACAGACCTACGAGCAGTACTTC,CASSEGQTYEQYF
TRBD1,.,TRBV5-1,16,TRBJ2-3,TGCGCCAGCAGCTTCCGGGACAGGGGGAACACAGATACGCAGTATTTT,CASSFRDRGNTDTQYF
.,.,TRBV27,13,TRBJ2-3,TGTGCCAGCAGTTTAGGGGGCCCAGATACGCAGTATTTT,CASSLGGPDTQYF
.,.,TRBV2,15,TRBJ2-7,TGTGCCAGCAGTGAACTAATTGGGACAAAATACGAGCAGTACTTC,CASSELIGTKYEQYF
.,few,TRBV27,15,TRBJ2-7,TGTGCCAGCAGCACTAGGGCATGGGGATCCTACGAGCAGTACTTC,CASSTRAWGSYEQYF
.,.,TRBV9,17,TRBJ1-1,TGTGCCAGCAGCGTAGCTCGTGGGGCCCCACCAAGCACTGAAGCTTTCTTT,CASSVARGAPPSTEAFF
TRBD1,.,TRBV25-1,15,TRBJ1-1,TGTGCCAGCAGTGGGGAAACAGGGGGTGACACTGAAGCTTTCTTT,CASSGETGGDTEAFF
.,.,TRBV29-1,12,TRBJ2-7,TGCAGCGTTGAGCAGTACGGCTACGAGCAGTACTTC,CSVEQYGYEQYF
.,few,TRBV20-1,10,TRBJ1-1,TGCAGTGCCAGATACGGGGTTACTTTCTTT,CSARYGVTFF
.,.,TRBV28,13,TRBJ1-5,TGTGCCAGCAGGCGGGGCGCCTATCAGCCCCAGCATTTT,CASRRGAYQPQHF
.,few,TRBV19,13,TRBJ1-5,TGTGCCAGTAGTAGTAAGTGGGGCAAGCCCCAGCATTTT,CASSSKWGKPQHF
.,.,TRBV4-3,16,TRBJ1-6,TGCGCCAGCAGCCAAGATATTGCCATACAATATTCACCCCGCCACTTT,CASSQDIAIQYSPRHF
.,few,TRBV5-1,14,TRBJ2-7,TGCGCCAGCAGCTTGGATCAGAATTCCCACGAGCAGTACTTC,CASSLDQNSHEQYF
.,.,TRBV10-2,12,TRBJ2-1,TGCGCCAGCAGTGCCTATTCCAATGAGCAGTTCTTC,CASSAYSNEQFF
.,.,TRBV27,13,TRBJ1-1,TGTGCCACCCGGAGGGGATTGAACACTGAAGCTTTCTTT,CATRRGLNTEAFF
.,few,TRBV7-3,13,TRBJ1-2,TGTGCCAGCAGCGCCCAGGGAGAGCCTGGCTACACCTTC,CASSAQGEPGYTF
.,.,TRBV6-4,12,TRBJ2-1,TGTGCCAGCAGTGACTCTGGCAATGAGCAGTTCTTC,CASSDSGNEQFF
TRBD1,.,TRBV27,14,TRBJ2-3,TGTGCCAGCAGTTTTTTAGGACAGGAAGATACGCAGTATTTT,CASSFLGQEDTQYF
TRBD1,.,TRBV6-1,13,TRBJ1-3,TGTGCCAGCGTACAGGGGGCAGGGAACACCATATATTTT,CASVQGAGNTIYF
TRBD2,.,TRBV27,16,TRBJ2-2,TGTGCCAGCAGTTTCGACCTAGCGGGCAACACCGGGGAGCTGTTTTTT,CASSFDLAGNTGELFF
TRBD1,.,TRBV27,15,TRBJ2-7,TGTGCCAGCAGTTTACGCGTGACAGGGATGGGGGAGCAGTACTTC,CASSLRVTGMGEQYF
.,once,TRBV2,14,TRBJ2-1,TGTGCCAGCAGCCACCTCCCCCTAGACAATGAGCAGTTCTTC,CASSHLPLDNEQFF
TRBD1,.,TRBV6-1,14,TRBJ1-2,TGTGCCAGCAGTGCAGGGACAGGGCCCTACCCCAGGACCTTC,CASSAGTGPYPRTF
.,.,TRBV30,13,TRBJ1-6,TGTGCCTGGAGTAAGGGGGGGAATTCACCCCTCCACTTT,CAWSKGGNSPLHF